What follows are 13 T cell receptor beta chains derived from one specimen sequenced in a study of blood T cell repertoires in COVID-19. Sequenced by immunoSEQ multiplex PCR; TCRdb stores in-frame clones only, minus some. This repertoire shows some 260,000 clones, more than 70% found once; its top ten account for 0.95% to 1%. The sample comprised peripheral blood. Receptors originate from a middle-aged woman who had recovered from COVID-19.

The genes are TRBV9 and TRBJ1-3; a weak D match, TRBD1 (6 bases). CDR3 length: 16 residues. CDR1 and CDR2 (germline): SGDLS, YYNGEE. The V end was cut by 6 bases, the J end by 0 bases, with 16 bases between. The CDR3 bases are TGTGCCAGCAAAGACGGGGGGCCAAGCTCTGGAAACACCATATATTTT. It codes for CASKDGGPSSGNTIYF.

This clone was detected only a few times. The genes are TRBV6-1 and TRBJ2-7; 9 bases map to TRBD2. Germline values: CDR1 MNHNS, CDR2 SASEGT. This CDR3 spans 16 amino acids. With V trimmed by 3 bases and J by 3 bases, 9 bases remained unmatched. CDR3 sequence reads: CASSERVAGVGYEQYV. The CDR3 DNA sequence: TGTGCCAGCAGTGAGCGGGTAGCGGGAGTCGGCTACGAGCAGTACGTC.

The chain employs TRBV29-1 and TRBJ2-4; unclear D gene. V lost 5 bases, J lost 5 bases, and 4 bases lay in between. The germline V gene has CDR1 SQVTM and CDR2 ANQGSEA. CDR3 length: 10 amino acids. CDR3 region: CSVLENIQYF. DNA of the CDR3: TGCAGCGTTCTAGAAAACATTCAGTACTTC.

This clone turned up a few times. CDR3 sequence: CASSASPDRQRDTQYF. For the CDR3, the DNA is TGTGCCAGTAGTGCCTCACCGGACAGGCAAAGGGATACGCAGTATTTT. V usage is TRBV19 and J usage is TRBJ2-3, with TRBD1 matching over 7 bases. Germline V lookup: CDR1 LNHDA, CDR2 SQIVND (reference sequence). The CDR3 is made up of 16 amino acids. The trim removed 5 bases at V and 6 bases at J, leaving 14 bases unmatched.

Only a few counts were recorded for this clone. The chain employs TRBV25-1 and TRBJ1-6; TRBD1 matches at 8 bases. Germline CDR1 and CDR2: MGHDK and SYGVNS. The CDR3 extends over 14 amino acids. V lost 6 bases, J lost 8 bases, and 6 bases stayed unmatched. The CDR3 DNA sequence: TGTGCCAGCAGCCCAGGGGGCAGACATTCACCCCTCCACTTT. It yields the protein CASSPGGRHSPLHF.

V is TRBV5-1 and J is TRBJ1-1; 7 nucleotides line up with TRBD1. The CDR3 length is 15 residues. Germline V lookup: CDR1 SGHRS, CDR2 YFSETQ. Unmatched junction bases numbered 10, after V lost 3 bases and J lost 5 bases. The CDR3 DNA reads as TGCGCCAGCAGCTGGAGACAGGGTGTTCGAACTGAAGCTTTCTTT. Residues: CASSWRQGVRTEAFF.

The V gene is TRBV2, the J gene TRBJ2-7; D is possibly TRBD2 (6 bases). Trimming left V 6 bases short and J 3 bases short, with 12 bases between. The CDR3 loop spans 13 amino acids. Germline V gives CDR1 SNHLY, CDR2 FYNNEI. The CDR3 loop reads CASSRDFRYEQYF. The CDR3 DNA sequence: TGTGCCAGCAGCCGGGACTTCCGCTACGAGCAGTACTTC.

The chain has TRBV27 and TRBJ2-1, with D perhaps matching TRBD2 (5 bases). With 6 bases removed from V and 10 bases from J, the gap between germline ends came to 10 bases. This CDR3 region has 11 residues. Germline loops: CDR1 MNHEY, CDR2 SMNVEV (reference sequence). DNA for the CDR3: TGTGCCAGCAGCCAAAGCGGCGAGCAGTTCTTC. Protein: CASSQSGEQFF.

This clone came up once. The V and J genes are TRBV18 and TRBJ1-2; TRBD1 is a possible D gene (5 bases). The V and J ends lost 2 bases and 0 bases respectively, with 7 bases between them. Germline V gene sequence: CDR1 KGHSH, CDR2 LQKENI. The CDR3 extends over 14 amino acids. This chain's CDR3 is CASSPGAPNYGYTF. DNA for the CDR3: TGTGCCAGCTCACCAGGGGCCCCTAACTATGGCTACACCTTC.

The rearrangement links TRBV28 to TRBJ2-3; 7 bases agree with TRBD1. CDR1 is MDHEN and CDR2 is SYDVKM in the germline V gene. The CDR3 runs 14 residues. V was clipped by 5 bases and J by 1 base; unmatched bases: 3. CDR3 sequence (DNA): TGTGCCAGCAGTAGCGGACAGGGCACAGATACGCAGTATTTT. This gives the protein CASSSGQGTDTQYF.

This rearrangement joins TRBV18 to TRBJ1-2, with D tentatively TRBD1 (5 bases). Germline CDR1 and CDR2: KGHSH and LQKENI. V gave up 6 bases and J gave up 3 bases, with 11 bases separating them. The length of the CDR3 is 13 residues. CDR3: CASSPDSYYGYTF. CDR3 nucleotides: TGTGCCAGCTCTCCCGACAGCTACTATGGCTACACCTTC. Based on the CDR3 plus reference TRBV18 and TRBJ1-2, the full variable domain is NAGVMQNPRHLVRRRGQEARLRCSPMKGHSHVYWYRQLPEEGLKFMVYLQKENIIDESGMPKERFSAEFPKEGPSILRIQQVVRGDSAAYFCASSPDSYYGYTFGSGTRLTVV.

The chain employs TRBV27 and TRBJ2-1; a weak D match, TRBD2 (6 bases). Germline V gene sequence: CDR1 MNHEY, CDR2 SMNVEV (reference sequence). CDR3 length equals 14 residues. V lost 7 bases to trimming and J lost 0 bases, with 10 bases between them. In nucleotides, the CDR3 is TGTGCCAGCACGCCACTAGCCTCCTACAATGAGCAGTTCTTC. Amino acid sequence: CASTPLASYNEQFF.

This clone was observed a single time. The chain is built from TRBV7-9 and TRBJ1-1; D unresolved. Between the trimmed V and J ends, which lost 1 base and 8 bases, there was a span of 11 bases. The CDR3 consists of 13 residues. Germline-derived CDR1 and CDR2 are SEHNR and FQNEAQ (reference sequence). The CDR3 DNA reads TGTGCCAGCAGCTTAGGGGAGCCCGGGGAAGCTTTCTTT. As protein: CASSLGEPGEAFF.